One and the same sample provided the 2 T cell receptor beta chains below, sequenced in a study of siplizumab effects on memory and regulatory T cells. Sequenced by immunoSEQ multiplex PCR; TCRdb stores in-frame clones only, minus some. This sample has about 100,000 clones, with around 90% found just once. Sequencing input: CD4+ T cells sorted from blood. These receptors all stem from a human donor in good health. Some clones in this sample may be carry-over from other donors' samples.

The chain links TRBV28 to TRBJ1-3; D might be TRBD1 (5 bases). CDR1 is MDHEN and CDR2 is SYDVKM in the germline V gene. Between the trimmed V and J ends, which lost 2 bases and 2 bases, there was a span of 10 bases. CDR3 length: 15 amino acids. This chain's CDR3 is CASSLMTEPGNTIYF. The DNA of the CDR3 is TGTGCCAGCAGTTTAATGACAGAGCCTGGAAACACCATATATTTT.

The chain's CDR3 is CASSKETGGIGELFF. The CDR3 DNA reads TGTGCCAGCAGCAAGGAAACGGGAGGGATCGGGGAGCTGTTTTTT. The rearrangement uses TRBV21-1 and TRBJ2-2; the table's D call, TRBD2, has no DNA check behind it. TRBV21-1 is flagged as a pseudogene. The CDR3 is 15 amino acids.